The 14 T cell receptor beta chains below were found in one sample sequenced in a study of blood T cell repertoires in COVID-19. TCRdb keeps only in-frame clones here, not all; method: immunoSEQ multiplex PCR. Of about 210,000 clones listed, just under 85% are singletons. Sequencing used peripheral blood. The source is a woman aged 45-65 years with active or convalescent COVID-19.

The J gene is TRBJ1-2, the V gene TRBV7-9, with unresolved D. The V end was cut by 5 bases, the J end by 6 bases, with 10 bases between. The CDR3 extends over 12 amino acids. Germline values: CDR1 SEHNR, CDR2 FQNEAQ (reference sequence). CDR3 sequence reads: CASSPRGNGYTF. The CDR3 bases are TGTGCCAGCAGCCCCCGGGGTAATGGCTACACCTTC.

This clone appeared a single time. The chain recombines TRBV9 with TRBJ2-3, with 8 bases matching TRBD2. V was pared by 0 bases and J by 4 bases, with 4 bases of the junction left unmatched. The CDR3 spans 15 residues. Germline assignment: CDR1 SGDLS and CDR2 YYNGEE. For the CDR3, the DNA is TGTGCCAGCAGCGTAGCGGGAGGGCCCCCAGATACGCAGTATTTT. It yields the protein CASSVAGGPPDTQYF.

The chain carries TRBV5-6 and TRBJ2-1, with D perhaps TRBD2 (5 bases). The V end was cut by 1 base, the J end by 2 bases, with 16 bases between. Germline CDR1 reads SGHDT; CDR2 reads YYEEEE. The CDR3 runs to 17 residues. The CDR3 spells CASSLRDRVPPYNEQFF. The CDR3 nucleotides are TGTGCCAGCAGCTTGCGGGATCGGGTCCCTCCCTACAATGAGCAGTTCTTC.

The chain carries TRBV28 and TRBJ2-4; TRBD1 matches at 9 bases. This CDR3 comprises 13 residues. The germline gives CDR1 MDHEN, CDR2 SYDVKM. V lost 6 bases, J lost 8 bases, and 5 bases stayed unmatched. In nucleotides, the CDR3 is TGTGCCAGCAGCGGACAGGGGAGGGACATTCAGTACTTC. Protein sequence: CASSGQGRDIQYF. Together with reference TRBV28 and TRBJ2-4, the CDR3 gives the full variable domain: DVKVTQSSRYLVKRTGEKVFLECVQDMDHENMFWYRQDPGLGLRLIYFSYDVKMKEKGDIPEGYSVSREKKERFSLILESASTNQTSMYLCASSGQGRDIQYFGAGTRLSVL.

The CDR3 is CASSYGLAGGPSSYNEQFF. The CDR3 bases are TGTGCCAGCAGCTACGGACTAGCGGGAGGGCCGAGCTCCTACAATGAGCAGTTCTTC. The V call is TRBV5-4, the J call TRBJ2-1; 15 nucleotides agree with TRBD2. There are 19 residues in the CDR3. The V segment lost 3 bases and the J segment 0 bases; nucleotides outside the gene matches: 7. Germline V gives CDR1 SGHNT, CDR2 YYREEE (reference sequence).

The chain employs TRBV7-7 and TRBJ2-5; the match to TRBD1 covers 7 bases. V lost 5 bases to trimming and J lost 2 bases; unmatched junction nucleotides: 11. The germline CDR1 and CDR2 sequences are SSHAT and FNYEAQ (reference sequence). The CDR3 has 16 amino acids. The CDR3 sequence is CASSADETGRQETQYF. For the CDR3, the DNA is TGTGCCAGCAGCGCCGACGAGACAGGGCGACAAGAGACCCAGTACTTC.

Only a few counts were recorded for this clone. The genes are TRBV4-1 and TRBJ1-5, with 8 bases lining up with TRBD1. CDR3 length: 22 amino acids. The J segment lost 1 base and the V segment lost 3 bases, leaving 23 bases of the junction unmatched. CDR1 and CDR2 (germline): MGHRA, YSYEKL. The CDR3 region is CASSQETPTDRELKQSNQPQHF. The CDR3, as DNA: TGCGCCAGCAGCCAGGAAACCCCGACGGACAGGGAACTAAAACAAAGCAATCAGCCCCAGCATTTT.

This clone was counted a few times. The genes are TRBV19 and TRBJ2-7; TRBD1 matches 9 bases. Germline-derived CDR1 and CDR2 are LNHDA and SQIVND (reference sequence). The CDR3 extends over 14 amino acids. J gave up 5 bases and V 10 bases, and 12 bases lay outside the gene matches. CDR3 coding DNA: TGTGCCACCTATTCCGGGACAGGGACCCACGAGCAGTACTTC. It specifies CATYSGTGTHEQYF. The full variable domain, in which reference TRBV19 and TRBJ2-7 provide the parts outside the CDR3, is DGGITQSPKYLFRKEGQNVTLSCEQNLNHDAMYWYRQDPGQGLRLIYYSQIVNDFQKGDIAEGYSVSREKKESFPLTVTSAQKNPTAFYLCATYSGTGTHEQYFGPGTRLTVT.

V gene TRBV10-3 combines with J gene TRBJ2-1; TRBD2 agrees at 10 bases. Germline-derived CDR1 and CDR2 are ENHRY and SYGVKD. J was trimmed by 7 bases and V by 5 bases; bases with no gene match: 11. The CDR3 is 16 amino acids. CDR3 DNA: TGTGCCATCAGTCCGAATCGGCTAGCGGGGGATAATGAGCAGTTCTTC. Translated, it gives CAISPNRLAGDNEQFF.

The V call is TRBV7-2, the J call TRBJ2-3; 12 bases map to TRBD2. The CDR3 totals 19 residues. J was trimmed by 6 bases and V by 5 bases; bases with no gene match: 18. Looked up from germline, CDR1 is SGHTA and CDR2 is FQGNSA. The CDR3 region is CASSQRASGGVKGADTQYF. The CDR3 bases are TGTGCCAGCAGCCAGAGGGCTAGCGGGGGGGTAAAAGGGGCGGATACGCAGTATTTT. The entire variable domain, with the rest obtained from reference TRBV7-2 and TRBJ2-3, is as follows: GAGVSQSPSNKVTEKGKDVELRCDPISGHTALYWYRQSLGQGLEFLIYFQGNSAPDKSGLPSDRFSAERTGGSVSTLTIQRTQQEDSAVYLCASSQRASGGVKGADTQYFGPGTRLTVL.

The V call is TRBV6-4, the J call TRBJ2-1; 8 bases agree with TRBD2. The germline CDR1 and CDR2 sequences are MRHNA and SNTAGT. V lost 2 bases to trimming and J lost 3 bases; unmatched junction nucleotides: 6. The CDR3 is made up of 16 amino acids. The CDR3 is CASSDHSGEIYNEQFF. CDR3 coding DNA: TGTGCCAGCAGTGACCATAGCGGGGAAATCTACAATGAGCAGTTCTTC.

This clone has a single count. The gene calls are TRBV5-1 and TRBJ1-2; possibly TRBD1 for D (5 bases). This CDR3 region has 14 residues. Trimming took 4 bases from V and 4 from J, leaving 14 bases between them. CDR1 is SGHRS, CDR2 YFSETQ, per germline. CDR3 sequence: CASSPPRQTYGYTF. The CDR3 DNA sequence: TGCGCCAGCAGCCCACCGCGACAGACCTATGGCTACACCTTC.

V is TRBV18 and J is TRBJ2-7; 7 bases align to TRBD1. This CDR3 spans 15 amino acids. Per germline, CDR1 KGHSH and CDR2 LQKENI. With V trimmed by 3 bases and J by 0 bases, 5 bases remained unmatched. This CDR3 is CASSPRRGLSYEQYF. In DNA, the CDR3 is TGTGCCAGCTCACCTAGAAGGGGGCTCTCCTACGAGCAGTACTTC.

The gene calls are TRBV5-1 and TRBJ2-7; 9 nucleotides agree with TRBD1. V lost 5 bases, J lost 2 bases, and 5 bases stayed unmatched. The CDR3 length is 14 residues. CDR1 SGHRS and CDR2 YFSETQ come from the germline V gene. DNA of the CDR3: TGCGCCAGCAGGCCCGGGACAGGGACCTACGAGCAGTACGTC. Translated: CASRPGTGTYEQYV.